The present T cell receptor (beta chain) was sequenced within a study of neurological immune-mediated disorders. Every sequencing run generated in excess of 160 million TCR-beta sequences. These sequences covered 15-18 subjects. TCRdb independently ran MiXCR on the 5' RACE reads; one entry per CDR3 protein. Found here are tens of thousands of distinct CDR3 sequences, more than 10% of them singletons; the top ten hold around 13%. The CDR3 has 13 amino acids. With V trimmed by 6 bases and J by 4 bases, 9 bases remained unmatched. Germline CDR1 reads DFQATT; CDR2 reads SNEGSKA (reference sequence). As to this clonotype: Its matching antigen is unknown.

Study observations and caveats: None of the CDR3 amino acid sequences of expanded clones were shared across subjects, and this suggested private repertoires in all groups.

The starting material, 2 million PBMCs stored at -80 C, gave rise to the unsorted libraries. The rearrangement joins TRBV20-1 to TRBJ2-7; the match to TRBD1 covers 7 bases. Sequencing used PBMCs. The sequence was obtained from a woman aged 55 to 70 with HTLV-1-associated myelopathy (HAM/TSP). Here the CDR3 DNA reads TGCAGTGCGTTGGACAGGAGCTCTTACGAGCAGTACTTC. Its translation is CSALDRSSYEQYF.